This T cell receptor beta chain was sequenced for a study of cytomegalovirus exposure and HLA in healthy donors. General study results and limits: What a later analysis reportedly showed was that an Asian-associated ancestry cluster had fewer N-insertions than the approximately 670-donor mean.

This CDR3 has 13 residues. Germline CDR1 is LGHNA and CDR2 is YSLEER. V was shortened by 5 bases and J by 6 bases, with 12 bases between the two germline ends. The study ran its PCR with 60 Vbeta and 13 Jbeta primers. Data came from immunoSEQ multiplex PCR; TCRdb stores just in-frame clones and leaves some out. Of 95,000 to 150,000 clones listed, about three quarters were seen once; the top ten hold just under 8.5%. This clone occurred a few times. The antigen is undetermined. The V and J genes are TRBV4-3 and TRBJ2-3, with unresolved D. This receptor was obtained from a woman in her thirties or forties in good health and CMV-seropositive. The sequenced sample consisted of PBMCs. The CDR3 coding sequence is TGCGCCAGCAGCTCCGACACCTTTGATACGCAGTATTTT. Translated: CASSSDTFDTQYF.